The 3 T cell receptor beta chains in this list originate from one sample, sequenced in a study of CD8+ T cells in alopecia areata. Extraction of RNA preceded its reverse transcription into cDNA, which served as the sequencing template. Some clones are missing from TCRdb's copy, which holds only in-frame ones; the method was immunoSEQ multiplex PCR. The repertoire holds some 110,000 clones, roughly 58% seen once, with more than 25% in the top ten. As for treatment: oral pan-JAK inhibitor, 5-10 mg twice daily. The sequences come from CD8+ T cells sorted from blood, collected at week 4, from a patient treated with tofacitinib. The receptors originated from a human donor with alopecia areata.

The genes are TRBV6-4 and TRBJ1-2; D ambiguous. CDR3 length: 11 residues. Germline loops: CDR1 MRHNA, CDR2 SNTAGT. V dropped 1 base and J dropped 8 bases, with 5 bases sitting between them. The CDR3 loop reads CASSDLGGYTF. The CDR3 nucleotides read TGTGCCAGCAGTGACTTGGGAGGCTACACCTTC.

This clone was observed a few times. This sequence joins TRBV2 and TRBJ1-4; 8 nucleotides agree with TRBD1. Germline V gene lookup returns CDR1 SNHLY and CDR2 FYNNEI. Unmatched junction bases numbered 9, after V lost 7 bases and J lost 5 bases. There are 15 residues in the CDR3. DNA of the CDR3: TGTGCCAGCACCGCGGGGACAGGAACAAATGAAAAACTGTTTTTT. It encodes CASTAGTGTNEKLFF.

The chain combines TRBV25-1 with TRBJ2-7, with 11 bases lining up with TRBD1. V shed 5 bases and J 3 bases; nucleotides not matched to a gene: 3. This CDR3 is 14 amino acids long. Germline-derived CDR1 and CDR2 are MGHDK and SYGVNS. The CDR3 DNA follows: TGTGCCAGCAGTTTTGGGACAGGGGGCTACGAGCAGTACTTC. Amino acid sequence: CASSFGTGGYEQYF.